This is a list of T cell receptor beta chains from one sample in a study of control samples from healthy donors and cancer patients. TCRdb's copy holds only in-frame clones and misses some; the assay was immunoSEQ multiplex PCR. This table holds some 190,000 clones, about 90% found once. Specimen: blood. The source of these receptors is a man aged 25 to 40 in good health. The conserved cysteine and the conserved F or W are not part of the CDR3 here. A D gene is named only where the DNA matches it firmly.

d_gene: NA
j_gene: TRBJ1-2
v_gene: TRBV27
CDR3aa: ASSVDGRPNYGYT

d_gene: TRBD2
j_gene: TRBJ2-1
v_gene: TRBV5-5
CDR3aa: ASSPGTSGGEQF

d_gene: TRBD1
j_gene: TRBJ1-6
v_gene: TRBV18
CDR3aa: AGSRTGSSPLH

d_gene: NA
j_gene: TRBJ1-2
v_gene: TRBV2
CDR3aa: ASSEGRGGTYGYT

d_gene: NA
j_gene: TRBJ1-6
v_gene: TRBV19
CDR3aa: ASSIDAGNSPLH

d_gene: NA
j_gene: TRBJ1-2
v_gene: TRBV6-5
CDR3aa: ASSYRASGPNYGYT

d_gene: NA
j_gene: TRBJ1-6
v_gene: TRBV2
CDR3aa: ASRDTSSYNSPLH

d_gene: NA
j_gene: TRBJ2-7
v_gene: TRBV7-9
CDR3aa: ASSLQDGTPGYEQY

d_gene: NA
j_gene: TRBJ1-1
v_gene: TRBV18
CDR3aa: ASSPQTENTEAF

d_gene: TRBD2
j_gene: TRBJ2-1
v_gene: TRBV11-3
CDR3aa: ASSLGTSGLNEQF

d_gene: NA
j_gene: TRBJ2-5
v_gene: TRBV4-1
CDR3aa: ASSQGGGGQETQY

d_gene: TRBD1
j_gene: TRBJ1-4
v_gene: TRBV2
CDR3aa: ASSENRGGEKLF

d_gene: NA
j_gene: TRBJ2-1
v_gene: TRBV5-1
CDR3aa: ASSQVPESYNEQF

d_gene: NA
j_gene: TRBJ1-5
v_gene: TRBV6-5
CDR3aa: ASRQGSNQPQH

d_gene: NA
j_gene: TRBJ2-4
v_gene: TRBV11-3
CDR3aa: ASSSTPTGIQY

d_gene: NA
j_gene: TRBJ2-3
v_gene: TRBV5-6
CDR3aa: ASSRDRFTDTQY

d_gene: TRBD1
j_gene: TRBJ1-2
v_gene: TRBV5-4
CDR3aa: ASSRDRDNYGYT

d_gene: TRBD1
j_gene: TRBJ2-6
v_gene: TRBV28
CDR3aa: ASSHRGPGANVLT

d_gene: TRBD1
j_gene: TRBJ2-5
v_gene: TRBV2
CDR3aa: ASSEGQIETQY

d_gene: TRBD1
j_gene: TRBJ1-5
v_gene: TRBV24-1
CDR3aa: ATSSGQGSNQPQH

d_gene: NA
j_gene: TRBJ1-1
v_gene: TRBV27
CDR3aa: ASSPNANTEAF

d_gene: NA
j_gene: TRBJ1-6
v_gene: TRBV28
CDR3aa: ASSSPGSSYNSPLH

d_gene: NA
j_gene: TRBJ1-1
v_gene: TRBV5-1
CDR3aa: ASSLDGHEGTEAF

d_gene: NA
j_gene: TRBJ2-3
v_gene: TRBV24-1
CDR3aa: ATDRRTDTQY

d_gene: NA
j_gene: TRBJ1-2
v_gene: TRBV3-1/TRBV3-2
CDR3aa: ASSQASGGSGGGYT

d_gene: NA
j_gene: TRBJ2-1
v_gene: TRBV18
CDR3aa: ASSPTYYNEQF

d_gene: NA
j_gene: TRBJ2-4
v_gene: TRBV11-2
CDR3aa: ASSFGPQGDKNIQY

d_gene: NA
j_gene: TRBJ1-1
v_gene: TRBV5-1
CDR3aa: ASSPRGNTEAF

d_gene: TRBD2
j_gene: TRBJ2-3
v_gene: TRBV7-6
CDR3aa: ASSSRTSGGLQTDTQY

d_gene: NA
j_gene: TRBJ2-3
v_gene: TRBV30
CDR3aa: AWERGTDTQY

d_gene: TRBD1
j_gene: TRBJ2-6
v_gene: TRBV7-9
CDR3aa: ASRETGGGSGANVLT

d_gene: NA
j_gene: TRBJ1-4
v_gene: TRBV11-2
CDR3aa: ASSPDPWVTNEKLF

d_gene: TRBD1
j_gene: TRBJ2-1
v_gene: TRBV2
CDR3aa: ASARTGGRREQF

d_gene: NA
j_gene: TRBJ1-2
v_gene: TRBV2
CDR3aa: ASSEQGIRGYT

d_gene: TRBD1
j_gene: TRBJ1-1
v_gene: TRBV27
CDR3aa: ASSPDRGSEAF

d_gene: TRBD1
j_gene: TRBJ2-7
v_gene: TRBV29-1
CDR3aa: SVGTGYEQY

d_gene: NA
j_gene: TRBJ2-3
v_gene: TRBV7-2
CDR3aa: ASSLVFTGDTGDTQY

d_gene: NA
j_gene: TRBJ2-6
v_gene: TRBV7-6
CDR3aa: ASSAGFAGANVLT

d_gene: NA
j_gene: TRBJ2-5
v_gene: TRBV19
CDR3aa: ASSGEGVRWGTQY

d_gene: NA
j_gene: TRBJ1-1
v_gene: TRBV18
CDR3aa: ASSPPMGQNTEAF

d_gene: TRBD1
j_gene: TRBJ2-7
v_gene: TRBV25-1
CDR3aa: ASGDQTGRSYEQY

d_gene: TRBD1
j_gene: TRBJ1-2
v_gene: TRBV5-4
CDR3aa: ASSPKDRVGYT

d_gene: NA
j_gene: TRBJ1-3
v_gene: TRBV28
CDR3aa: ASSPGWGAPPGNTIY

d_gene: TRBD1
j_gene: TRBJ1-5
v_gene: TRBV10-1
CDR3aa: ASSESDRATGSNQPQH

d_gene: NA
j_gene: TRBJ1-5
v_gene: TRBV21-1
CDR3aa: ASSRRGGHGNQPQH

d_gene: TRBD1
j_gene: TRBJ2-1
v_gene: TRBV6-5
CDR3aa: ASSIQGAAPLRL

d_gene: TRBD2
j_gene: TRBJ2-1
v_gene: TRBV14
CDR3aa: ASSLRTSMSEQF

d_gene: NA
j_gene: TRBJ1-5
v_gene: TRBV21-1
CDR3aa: ASSKGETANSNQPQH

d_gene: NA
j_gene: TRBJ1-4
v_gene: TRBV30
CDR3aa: AWSVGLATNEKLF

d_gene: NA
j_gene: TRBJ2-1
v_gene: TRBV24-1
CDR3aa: ATGGSGADNEQF

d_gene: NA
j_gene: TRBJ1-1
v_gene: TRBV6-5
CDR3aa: ASVQNTEAF

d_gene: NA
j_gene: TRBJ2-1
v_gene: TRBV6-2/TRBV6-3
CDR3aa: ASSRGNSYNEQF

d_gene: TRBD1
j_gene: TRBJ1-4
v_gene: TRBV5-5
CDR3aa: ASSFGTGGRKLF

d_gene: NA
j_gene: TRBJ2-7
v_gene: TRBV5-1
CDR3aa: ASRQSSYEQY